One and the same sample provided the 12 T cell receptor beta chains below, sequenced in a study of blood T cell repertoires in COVID-19. Sequencing used immunoSEQ multiplex PCR; TCRdb keeps in-frame clones, though not all of them. The sample carries about 210,000 clones, around 88% recorded once. Material for sequencing was peripheral blood. The receptors were gathered from a man in his forties or fifties with active or convalescent COVID-19.

This rearrangement joins TRBV11-2 to TRBJ2-6; TRBD1 agrees at 9 bases. Germline CDR1 reads SGHAT; CDR2 reads FQNNGV. Unmatched junction bases numbered 10, after V lost 8 bases and J lost 2 bases. The length of the CDR3 is 17 residues. CDR3: CASLPRTGVTGANVLTF. The CDR3 bases are TGTGCCAGCCTACCGAGGACAGGGGTCACTGGGGCCAACGTCCTGACTTTC.

This clone was observed a few times. The CDR3 spells CASRPQVGGGTEAFF. The CDR3 bases are TGTGCCAGCAGGCCTCAAGTTGGGGGGGGCACTGAAGCTTTCTTT. The chain joins TRBV27 to TRBJ1-1, with D possibly matching TRBD1 (5 bases). This CDR3 spans 15 amino acids. CDR1 is MNHEY and CDR2 is SMNVEV in the germline V gene (reference sequence). Trimming took off 6 bases at V and 4 bases at J, with 18 bases between the two ends.

The rearrangement uses TRBV5-6 and TRBJ2-5; tentative D call: TRBD1 (5 bases). CDR3 size: 13 residues. Germline V gene lookup returns CDR1 SGHDT and CDR2 YYEEEE. The V end was cut by 5 bases, the J end by 2 bases, with 10 bases between. CDR3: CASSRQTQETQYF. For the CDR3, the DNA is TGTGCCAGCAGTCGACAGACTCAAGAGACCCAGTACTTC. The full variable domain, its missing parts supplied by reference TRBV5-6 and TRBJ2-5, is DAGVTQSPTHLIKTRGQQVTLRCSPKSGHDTVSWYQQALGQGPQFIFQYYEEEERQRGNFPDRFSGHQFPNYSSELNVNALLLGDSALYLCASSRQTQETQYFGPGTRLLVL.

The rearrangement uses TRBV25-1 and TRBJ2-1; 16 bases agree with TRBD2. Germline trimming cut 4 bases from V and 9 bases from J; bases unmatched to any gene: 6. CDR1 is MGHDK and CDR2 is SYGVNS in the germline V gene. The CDR3 spans 16 residues. The CDR3 DNA is TGTGCCAGCAGTGCGGGACTAGCGGGGGGGCGGTCTGAGCAGTTCTTC. This codes for CASSAGLAGGRSEQFF.

This chain links TRBV9 with TRBJ1-6; 7 bases fit TRBD1. The CDR3 consists of 15 residues. Germline CDR1 and CDR2: SGDLS and YYNGEE. After removal of 5 bases from V and 9 bases from J, the junction contained 11 bases not matched to a gene. CDR3 sequence: CASSATGDPISPLHF. In DNA form, the CDR3 reads TGTGCCAGCAGTGCTACAGGGGACCCAATTTCACCCCTCCACTTT.

This rearrangement joins TRBV28 to TRBJ1-2, with D unclear. Germline V CDR1 and CDR2: MDHEN, SYDVKM. The CDR3 sequence is 13 residues long. V lost 2 bases, J lost 1 base, and 5 bases lay in between. The CDR3 nucleotides read TGTGCCAGCAGTTTACAGGTTAACTATGGCTACACCTTC. Encoded protein: CASSLQVNYGYTF.

V usage is TRBV5-1 and J usage is TRBJ2-1; maybe TRBD1 (5 bases). This CDR3 is built from 16 residues. Trimming cost V 0 bases and J 9 bases, with 19 bases left between them. Germline CDR1 SGHRS, CDR2 YFSETQ. The CDR3 loop reads CASSLDPRAASGEQFF. Here the CDR3 DNA reads TGCGCCAGCAGCTTGGACCCCAGGGCTGCCTCTGGTGAGCAGTTCTTC.

The chain carries TRBV6-2 or TRBV6-3 and TRBJ1-2, with D possibly matching TRBD1 (6 bases). Germline V gene data show CDR1 as MNHEY and CDR2 as SVGEGT. V lost 6 bases to trimming and J lost 1 base, with 15 bases between them. The CDR3 has 15 amino acids. The CDR3 bases are TGTGCCAGCAGCGACCTACACAGGGATAACTATGGCTACACCTTC. This translates into CASSDLHRDNYGYTF.

The chain recombines TRBV19 with TRBJ1-5; possibly TRBD1 for D (6 bases). Per germline, CDR1 LNHDA and CDR2 SQIVND (reference sequence). This CDR3 has 15 amino acids. The V end lost 6 bases, the J end lost 0 bases, and 12 bases lay between the germline ends. The CDR3 region has the DNA TGTGCCAGTAGGGTAACAGGGACTAGCAATCAGCCCCAGCATTTT. It yields the protein CASRVTGTSNQPQHF.

The rearrangement uses TRBV6-2 or TRBV6-3 and TRBJ1-2; 8 nucleotides line up with TRBD1. V gave up 2 bases and J gave up 4 bases; unmatched junction bases: 9. Germline CDR1 reads MNHEY; CDR2 reads SVGEGT. This CDR3 comprises 16 residues. As DNA, the CDR3 is TGTGCCAGCAGTTACCGGGGGACAGGACCGGGCTATGGCTACACCTTC. Translation gives CASSYRGTGPGYGYTF.

The sample holds a few counts of this clone. The chain is built from TRBV18 and TRBJ1-1; 7 nucleotides line up with TRBD1. J gave up 0 bases and V 3 bases, and 1 base lay outside the gene matches. The CDR3 is 14 residues long. In germline, CDR1 is KGHSH, CDR2 LQKENI. DNA for the CDR3: TGTGCCAGCTCACCGGGACAGATGAACACTGAAGCTTTCTTT. It is translated as CASSPGQMNTEAFF.

The genes are TRBV20-1 and TRBJ2-5, with 7 bases lining up with TRBD1. J was trimmed by 3 bases and V by 3 bases; bases with no gene match: 4. The CDR3 sequence is 13 residues long. CDR1 is DFQATT and CDR2 is SNEGSKA in the germline V gene (reference sequence). DNA for the CDR3: TGCAGTGCTAGTGGGACAGCCGAAGAGACCCAGTACTTC. This sequence encodes CSASGTAEETQYF.